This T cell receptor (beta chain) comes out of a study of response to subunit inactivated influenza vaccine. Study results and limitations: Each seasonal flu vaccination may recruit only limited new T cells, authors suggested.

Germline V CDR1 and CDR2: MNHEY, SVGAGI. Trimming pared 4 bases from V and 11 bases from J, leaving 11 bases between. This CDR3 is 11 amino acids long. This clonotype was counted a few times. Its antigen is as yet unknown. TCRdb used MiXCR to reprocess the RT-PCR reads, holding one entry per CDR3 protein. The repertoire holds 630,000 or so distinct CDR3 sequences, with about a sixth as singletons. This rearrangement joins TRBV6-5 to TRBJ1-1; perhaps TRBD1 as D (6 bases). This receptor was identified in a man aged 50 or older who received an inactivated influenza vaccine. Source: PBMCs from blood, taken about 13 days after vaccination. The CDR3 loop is CASSSTGVAFF. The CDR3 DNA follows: TGTGCCAGCAGTTCGACAGGAGTGGCTTTCTTT.